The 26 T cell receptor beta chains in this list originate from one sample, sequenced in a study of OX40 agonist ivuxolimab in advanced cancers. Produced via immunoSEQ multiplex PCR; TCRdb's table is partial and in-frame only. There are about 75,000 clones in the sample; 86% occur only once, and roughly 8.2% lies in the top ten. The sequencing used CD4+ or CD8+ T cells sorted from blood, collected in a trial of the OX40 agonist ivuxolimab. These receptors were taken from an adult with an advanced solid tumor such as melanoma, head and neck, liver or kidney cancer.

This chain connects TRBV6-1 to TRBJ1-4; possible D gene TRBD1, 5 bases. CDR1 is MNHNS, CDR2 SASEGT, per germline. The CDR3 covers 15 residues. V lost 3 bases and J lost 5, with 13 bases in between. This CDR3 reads CASSDGGTVNEKLFF. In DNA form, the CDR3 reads TGTGCCAGCAGTGATGGAGGGACGGTGAATGAAAAACTGTTTTTT.

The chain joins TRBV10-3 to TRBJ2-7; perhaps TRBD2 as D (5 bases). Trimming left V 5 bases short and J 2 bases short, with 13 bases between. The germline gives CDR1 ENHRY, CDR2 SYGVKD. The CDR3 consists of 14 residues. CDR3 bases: TGTGCCATCAGTCTCCGGGGTCTCACCTACGAGCAGTACTTC. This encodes CAISLRGLTYEQYF.

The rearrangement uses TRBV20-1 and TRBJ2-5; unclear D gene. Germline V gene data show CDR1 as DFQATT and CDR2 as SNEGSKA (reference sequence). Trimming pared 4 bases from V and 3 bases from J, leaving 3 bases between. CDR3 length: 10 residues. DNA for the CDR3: TGCAGTGCTATGAAAGAGACCCAGTACTTC. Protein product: CSAMKETQYF.

This CDR3 reads CASSITGTKNTEAFF. CDR3 nucleotide sequence: TGTGCCAGTAGTATAACGGGGACAAAGAACACTGAAGCTTTCTTT. V gene TRBV19 combines with J gene TRBJ1-1; D might be TRBD1 (6 bases). Per the germline V gene, CDR1 is LNHDA and CDR2 is SQIVND (reference sequence). V lost 2 bases and J lost 1, with 11 bases in between. This CDR3 is built from 15 residues.

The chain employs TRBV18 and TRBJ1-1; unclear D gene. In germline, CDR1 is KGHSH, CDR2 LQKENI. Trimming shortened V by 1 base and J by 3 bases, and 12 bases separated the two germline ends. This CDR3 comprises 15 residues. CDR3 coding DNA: TGTGCCAGCTCACCACTAATGTCGAGGGACACTGAAGCTTTCTTT. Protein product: CASSPLMSRDTEAFF. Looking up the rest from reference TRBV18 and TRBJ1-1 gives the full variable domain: NAGVMQNPRHLVRRRGQEARLRCSPMKGHSHVYWYRQLPEEGLKFMVYLQKENIIDESGMPKERFSAEFPKEGPSILRIQQVVRGDSAAYFCASSPLMSRDTEAFFGQGTRLTVV.

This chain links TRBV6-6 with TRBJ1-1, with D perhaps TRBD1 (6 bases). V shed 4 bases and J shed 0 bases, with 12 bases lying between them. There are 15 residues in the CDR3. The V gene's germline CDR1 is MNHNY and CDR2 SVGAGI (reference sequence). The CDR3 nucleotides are TGTGCCAGCAGTTCCCCGGGGGCCTTGAACACTGAAGCTTTCTTT. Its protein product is CASSSPGALNTEAFF.

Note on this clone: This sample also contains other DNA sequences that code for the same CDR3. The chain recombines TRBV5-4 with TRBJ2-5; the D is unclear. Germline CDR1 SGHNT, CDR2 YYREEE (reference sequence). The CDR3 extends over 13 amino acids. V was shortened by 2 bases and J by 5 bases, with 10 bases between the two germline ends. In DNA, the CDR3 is TGTGCCAGCAGCTTTGGCGGCCGGGAGACCCAGTACTTC. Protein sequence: CASSFGGRETQYF. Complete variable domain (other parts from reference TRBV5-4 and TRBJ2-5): ETGVTQSPTHLIKTRGQQVTLRCSSQSGHNTVSWYQQALGQGPQFIFQYYREEENGRGNFPPRFSGLQFPNYSSELNVNALELDDSALYLCASSFGGRETQYFGPGTRLLVL.

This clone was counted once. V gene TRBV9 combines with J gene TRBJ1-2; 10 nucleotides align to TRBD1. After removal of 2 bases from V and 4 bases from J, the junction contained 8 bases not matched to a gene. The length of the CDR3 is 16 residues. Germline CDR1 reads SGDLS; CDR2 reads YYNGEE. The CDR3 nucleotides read TGTGCCAGCAGCGTCCAGACAGGGGGCGCCGGCTATGGCTACACCTTC. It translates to CASSVQTGGAGYGYTF. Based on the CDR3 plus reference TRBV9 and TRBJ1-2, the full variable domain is DSGVTQTPKHLITATGQRVTLRCSPRSGDLSVYWYQQSLDQGLQFLIQYYNGEERAKGNILERFSAQQFPDLHSELNLSSLELGDSALYFCASSVQTGGAGYGYTFGSGTRLTVV.

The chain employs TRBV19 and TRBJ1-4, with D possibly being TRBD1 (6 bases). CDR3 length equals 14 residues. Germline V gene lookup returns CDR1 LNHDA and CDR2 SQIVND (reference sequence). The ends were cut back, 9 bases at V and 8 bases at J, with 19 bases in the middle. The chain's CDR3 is CASQVPGVREKLFF. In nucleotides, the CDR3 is TGTGCCAGCCAAGTCCCAGGGGTTAGGGAAAAACTGTTTTTT.

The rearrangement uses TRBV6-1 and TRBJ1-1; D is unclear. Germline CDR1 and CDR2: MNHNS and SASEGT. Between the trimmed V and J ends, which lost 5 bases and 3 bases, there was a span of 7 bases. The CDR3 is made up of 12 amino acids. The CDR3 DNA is TGTGCCAGCAGTTTTAGTGACACTGAAGCTTTCTTT. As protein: CASSFSDTEAFF.

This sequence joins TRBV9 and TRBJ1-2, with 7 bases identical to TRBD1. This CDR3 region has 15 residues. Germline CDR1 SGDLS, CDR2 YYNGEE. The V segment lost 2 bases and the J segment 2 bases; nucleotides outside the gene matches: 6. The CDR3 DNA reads TGTGCCAGCAGCGTTGGGGACAGACTAAACTATGGCTACACCTTC. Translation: CASSVGDRLNYGYTF.

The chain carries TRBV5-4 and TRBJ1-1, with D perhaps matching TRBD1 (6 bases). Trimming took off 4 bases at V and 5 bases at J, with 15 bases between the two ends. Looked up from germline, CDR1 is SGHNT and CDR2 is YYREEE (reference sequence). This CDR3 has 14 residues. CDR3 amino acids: CASSAQGGGTEAFF. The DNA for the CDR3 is TGTGCCAGCAGCGCACAGGGAGGGGGGACTGAAGCTTTCTTT.

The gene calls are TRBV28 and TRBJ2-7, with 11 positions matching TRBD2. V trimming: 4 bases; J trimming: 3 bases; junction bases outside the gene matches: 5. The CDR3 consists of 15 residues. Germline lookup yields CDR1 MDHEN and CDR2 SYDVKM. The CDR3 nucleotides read TGTGCCAGCAGTTCGTTAGCGGGGGGGGACTACGAGCAGTACTTC. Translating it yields CASSSLAGGDYEQYF. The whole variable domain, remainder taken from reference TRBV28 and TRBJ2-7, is DVKVTQSSRYLVKRTGEKVFLECVQDMDHENMFWYRQDPGLGLRLIYFSYDVKMKEKGDIPEGYSVSREKKERFSLILESASTNQTSMYLCASSSLAGGDYEQYFGPGTRLTVT.

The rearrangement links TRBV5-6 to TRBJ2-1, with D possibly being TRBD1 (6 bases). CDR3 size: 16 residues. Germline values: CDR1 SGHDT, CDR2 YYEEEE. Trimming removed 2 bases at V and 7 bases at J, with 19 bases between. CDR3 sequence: CASSFTRQATRNEQFF. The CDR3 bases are TGTGCCAGCAGCTTCACCCGACAGGCCACTCGGAATGAGCAGTTCTTC.

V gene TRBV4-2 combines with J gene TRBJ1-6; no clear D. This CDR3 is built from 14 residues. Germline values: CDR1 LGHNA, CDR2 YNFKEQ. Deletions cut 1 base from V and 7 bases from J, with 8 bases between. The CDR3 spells CASSQATQNSPLHF. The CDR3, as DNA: TGTGCCAGCAGCCAAGCGACTCAAAATTCACCCCTCCACTTT.

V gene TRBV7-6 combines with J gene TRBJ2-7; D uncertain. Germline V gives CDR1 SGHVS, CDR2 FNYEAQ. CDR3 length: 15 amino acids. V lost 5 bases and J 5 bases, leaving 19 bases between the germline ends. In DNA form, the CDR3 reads TGTGCCAGCAGCCCCTCCTCCCGGGCCACGGACGAGCAGTACTTC. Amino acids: CASSPSSRATDEQYF.

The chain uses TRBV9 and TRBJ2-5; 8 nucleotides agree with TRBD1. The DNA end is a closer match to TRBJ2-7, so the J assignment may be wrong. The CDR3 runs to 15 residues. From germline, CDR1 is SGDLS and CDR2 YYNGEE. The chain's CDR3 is CASSVATGQEGEQYF. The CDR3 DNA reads TGTGCCAGCAGCGTAGCTACGGGACAGGAGGGCGAGCAGTACTTC.

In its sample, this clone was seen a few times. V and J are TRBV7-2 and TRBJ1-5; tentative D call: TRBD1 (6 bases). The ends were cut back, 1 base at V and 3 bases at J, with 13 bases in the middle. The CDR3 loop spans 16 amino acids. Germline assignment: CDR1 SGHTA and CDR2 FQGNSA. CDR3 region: CASSLVGGQANQPQHF. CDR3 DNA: TGTGCCAGCAGCTTAGTGGGGGGGCAGGCCAATCAGCCCCAGCATTTT.

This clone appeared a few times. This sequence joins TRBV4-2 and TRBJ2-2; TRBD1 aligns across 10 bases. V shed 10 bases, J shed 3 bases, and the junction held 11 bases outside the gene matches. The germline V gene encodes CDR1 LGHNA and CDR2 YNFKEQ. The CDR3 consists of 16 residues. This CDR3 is CATKPQDRGDTGELFF. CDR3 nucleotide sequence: TGTGCCACCAAACCCCAGGACAGGGGGGACACCGGGGAGCTGTTTTTT.

CDR3 coding DNA: TGTGCCAGCAGCTTAAGGACAGGGCAACCTGAAAAACTGTTTTTT. Its protein product is CASSLRTGQPEKLFF. The chain employs TRBV7-9 and TRBJ1-4; 8 nucleotides match TRBD1. This CDR3 is built from 15 residues. Germline trimming cut 2 bases from V and 7 bases from J; bases unmatched to any gene: 6. Germline V gives CDR1 SEHNR, CDR2 FQNEAQ (reference sequence).

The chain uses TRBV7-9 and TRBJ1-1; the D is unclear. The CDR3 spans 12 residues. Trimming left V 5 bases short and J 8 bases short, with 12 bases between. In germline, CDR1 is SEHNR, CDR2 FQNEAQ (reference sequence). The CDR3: CASSPGEPEAFF. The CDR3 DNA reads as TGTGCCAGCAGCCCCGGGGAGCCCGAAGCTTTCTTT.

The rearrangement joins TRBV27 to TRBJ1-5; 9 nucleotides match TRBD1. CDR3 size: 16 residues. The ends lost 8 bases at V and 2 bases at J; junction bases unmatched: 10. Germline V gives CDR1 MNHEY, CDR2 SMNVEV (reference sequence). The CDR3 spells CASQGQGKGGNQPQHF. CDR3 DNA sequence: TGTGCCAGCCAAGGACAGGGGAAAGGCGGCAATCAGCCCCAGCATTTT.

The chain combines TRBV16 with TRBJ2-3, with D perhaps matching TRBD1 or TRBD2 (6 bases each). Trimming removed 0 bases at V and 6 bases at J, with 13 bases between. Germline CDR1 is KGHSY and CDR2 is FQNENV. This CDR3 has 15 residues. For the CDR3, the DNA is TGTGCCAGCAGCCAATCTGGGGGCGCGGGGGATACGCAGTATTTT. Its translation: CASSQSGGAGDTQYF. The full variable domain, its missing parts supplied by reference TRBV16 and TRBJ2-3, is GEEVAQTPKHLVRGEGQKAKLYCAPIKGHSYVFWYQQVLKNEFKFLISFQNENVFDETGMPKERFSAKCLPNSPCSLEIQATKLEDSAVYFCASSQSGGAGDTQYFGPGTRLTVL.

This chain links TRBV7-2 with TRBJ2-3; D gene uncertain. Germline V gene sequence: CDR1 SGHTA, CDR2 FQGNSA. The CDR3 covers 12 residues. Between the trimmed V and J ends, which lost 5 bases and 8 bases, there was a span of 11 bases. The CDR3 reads CASSPRSVTQYF. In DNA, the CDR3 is TGTGCCAGCAGCCCACGGTCGGTTACGCAGTATTTT.

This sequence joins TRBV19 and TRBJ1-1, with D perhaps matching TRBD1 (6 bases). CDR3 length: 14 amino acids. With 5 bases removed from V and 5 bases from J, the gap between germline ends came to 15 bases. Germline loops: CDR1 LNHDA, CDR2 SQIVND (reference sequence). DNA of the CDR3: TGTGCCAGTAGTCCAGGGGCGAAAAAAACTGAAGCTTTCTTT. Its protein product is CASSPGAKKTEAFF.

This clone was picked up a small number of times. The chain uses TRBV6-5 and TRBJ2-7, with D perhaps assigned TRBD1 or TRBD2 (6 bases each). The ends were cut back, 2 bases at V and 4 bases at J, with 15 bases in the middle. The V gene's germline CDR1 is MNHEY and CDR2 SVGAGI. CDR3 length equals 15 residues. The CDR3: CASSYAGGQGYEQYF. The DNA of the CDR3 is TGTGCCAGCAGTTACGCCGGGGGCCAGGGGTACGAGCAGTACTTC.